Included here is one TCR beta chain sequence, with context. Germline loops: CDR1 SNHLY, CDR2 FYNNEI. V was cut by 7 bases and J by 6 bases, with 10 bases left in between. This CDR3 contains 12 residues. The data derive from a study of blood T cell repertoires in COVID-19. The overall study: The United States, Italy and Spain were the sources of the acute and convalescent COVID-19 samples. Nucleic acid was either cDNA or gDNA, and it came from T cells, B-cell-depleted T cells, or PBMCs.

The protocol was immunoSEQ multiplex PCR, while the TCRdb copy is restricted to in-frame clones and leaves out a portion. The sample includes about 120,000 clones, about 85% of them seen just once. The rearrangement uses TRBV2 and TRBJ2-1; possible D gene TRBD1, 6 bases. This sequence originates from a human donor in a cohort sampled during active COVID-19. The sequencing input was peripheral blood. CDR3 residues: CASTGDGNEQFF. The CDR3 DNA is TGTGCCAGCACAGGGGATGGCAATGAGCAGTTCTTC.